This entry lists 31 T cell receptor beta chains sequenced from one sample in a study of blood T cell repertoires in COVID-19 (dated by TCRdb to 2018 to 2020). Library creation used the immunoSEQ multiplex PCR assay. In its TCRdb copy, this immuneACCESS table keeps in-frame sequences only and misses some clones. Where compared with another copy, unresolved V genes explain less than half of these, and the others have no known cause. This sample comprises 70,000 to 85,000 clones, about 83% of them detected only once. The ten largest make up approximately 8.8% of the sample. The sequenced sample consisted of peripheral blood. Source of these receptors: a human donor in a cohort sampled during active COVID-19.

This clone was recorded only once. The chain joins TRBV6-5 to TRBJ1-3; D perhaps matches TRBD1 (6 bases). The germline CDR1 and CDR2 sequences are MNHEY and SVGAGI. CDR3 length: 15 amino acids. The V and J ends lost 7 bases and 1 base respectively, with 14 bases between them. CDR3 in amino acids: CASNPMQGSGNTIYF. The CDR3 DNA reads as TGTGCCAGCAACCCGATGCAGGGGTCTGGAAACACCATATATTTT.

The CDR3 nucleotides are TGTGCCAGCAGGAGACTAGCGGGAGCATATACAGATACGCAGTATTTT. It translates to CASRRLAGAYTDTQYF. The rearrangement uses TRBV28 and TRBJ2-3; the match to TRBD2 covers 12 bases. Germline V CDR1 and CDR2: MDHEN, SYDVKM. The V segment lost 6 bases and the J segment 3 bases; nucleotides outside the gene matches: 7. The CDR3 has 16 amino acids. Complete variable domain (other parts from reference TRBV28 and TRBJ2-3): DVKVTQSSRYLVKRTGEKVFLECVQDMDHENMFWYRQDPGLGLRLIYFSYDVKMKEKGDIPEGYSVSREKKERFSLILESASTNQTSMYLCASRRLAGAYTDTQYFGPGTRLTVL.

The chain joins TRBV5-6 to TRBJ2-2; perhaps TRBD1 as D (5 bases). Germline values: CDR1 SGHDT, CDR2 YYEEEE. Trimming removed 2 bases from V and 5 bases from J, with 7 bases in between. The CDR3 runs 13 residues. The CDR3 DNA follows: TGTGCCAGCAGCTTCAGGGCTACCGGGGAGCTGTTTTTT. Translation: CASSFRATGELFF.

The V gene is TRBV28, the J gene TRBJ2-7, with 9 bases that match TRBD1. The V segment lost 3 bases and the J segment 3 bases; nucleotides outside the gene matches: 9. Per germline, CDR1 MDHEN and CDR2 SYDVKM. This CDR3 spans 16 amino acids. Here the CDR3 reads CASSFLTGQGHYEQYF. The CDR3 coding sequence is TGTGCCAGCAGTTTCCTTACGGGACAGGGACACTACGAGCAGTACTTC.

This clone was seen a handful of times. The CDR3 DNA sequence: TGTGCCAGCAGCCGGGGAGCCCCAGAGACCCAGTACTTC. This encodes CASSRGAPETQYF. The J gene is TRBJ2-5, the V gene TRBV5-5, with TRBD2 as a possible D gene (5 bases). The CDR3 extends over 13 amino acids. V shed 4 bases and J shed 4 bases, with 11 bases lying between them. Germline assignment: CDR1 SGHKS and CDR2 YYEKEE (reference sequence). The variable domain in full, completed from reference TRBV5-5 and TRBJ2-5, reads DAGVTQSPTHLIKTRGQQVTLRCSPISGHKSVSWYQQVLGQGPQFIFQYYEKEERGRGNFPDRFSARQFPNYSSELNVNALLLGDSALYLCASSRGAPETQYFGPGTRLLVL.

The chain joins TRBV18 to TRBJ1-5; 8 bases map to TRBD1. CDR3 length: 15 residues. J was trimmed by 6 bases and V by 4 bases; bases with no gene match: 8. In germline, CDR1 is KGHSH, CDR2 LQKENI. CDR3 in amino acids: CASSLGTGAVQPQHF. The DNA of the CDR3 is TGTGCCAGCTCACTCGGGACAGGAGCGGTTCAGCCCCAGCATTTT.

The gene calls are TRBV5-1 and TRBJ1-5, with a possible D match to TRBD1 (5 bases). Per germline, CDR1 SGHRS and CDR2 YFSETQ. The CDR3 has 16 amino acids. Trimming cost V 0 bases and J 4 bases, with 14 bases left between them. DNA for the CDR3: TGCGCCAGCAGCTTGGGAGGTTCAGGGATTAATCAGCCCCAGCATTTT. The encoded protein is CASSLGGSGINQPQHF.

The CDR3 region is CASSGDSLGYEQYF. CDR3 coding DNA: TGTGCCAGCAGTGGGGACTCGCTGGGATACGAGCAGTACTTC. The V and J genes are TRBV28 and TRBJ2-7, with D possibly matching TRBD2 (6 bases). The V gene lost 5 bases and the J gene lost 4 bases, with 15 bases spanning the gap. This CDR3 is 14 amino acids long. Germline values: CDR1 MDHEN, CDR2 SYDVKM. Complete variable domain (other parts from reference TRBV28 and TRBJ2-7): DVKVTQSSRYLVKRTGEKVFLECVQDMDHENMFWYRQDPGLGLRLIYFSYDVKMKEKGDIPEGYSVSREKKERFSLILESASTNQTSMYLCASSGDSLGYEQYFGPGTRLTVT.

The chain employs TRBV11-3 and TRBJ2-5; TRBD2 matches 7 bases. V trimming: 2 bases; J trimming: 4 bases; junction bases outside the gene matches: 7. The CDR3 contains 15 residues. The germline CDR1 and CDR2 sequences are SGHNT and YENEEA. The CDR3 loop reads CASSLRWEGPETQYF. CDR3 sequence (DNA): TGTGCCAGCAGCTTAAGGTGGGAGGGGCCAGAGACCCAGTACTTC.

This rearrangement joins TRBV5-1 to TRBJ2-5, with D possibly TRBD1 on 7 matching bases. This CDR3 spans 17 amino acids. Germline CDR1 and CDR2: SGHRS and YFSETQ. V was clipped by 5 bases and J by 0 bases, with 20 bases between them. CDR3 sequence: CASSPDQTGRYQETQYF. CDR3 coding DNA: TGCGCCAGCAGTCCGGACCAGACAGGGAGGTACCAAGAGACCCAGTACTTC.

This clone occurred once. V usage is TRBV5-1 and J usage is TRBJ1-1; D remains unclear. Trimming took 0 bases from V and 4 from J, leaving 16 bases between them. The CDR3 runs 16 residues. Germline loops: CDR1 SGHRS, CDR2 YFSETQ. CDR3 loop: CASSLAQSLGSTEAFF. In nucleotides, the CDR3 is TGCGCCAGCAGCTTGGCGCAATCTCTTGGGAGCACTGAAGCTTTCTTT.

For the CDR3, the DNA is TGTGCCAGCAGCCCGGGGACAGTTATCGGTGCAACTAATGAAAAACTGTTTTTT. Translation: CASSPGTVIGATNEKLFF. The rearrangement joins TRBV5-5 to TRBJ1-4, with TRBD1 matching over 7 bases. CDR3 length: 18 amino acids. Unmatched junction bases numbered 12, after V lost 4 bases and J lost 0 bases. Germline V gene lookup returns CDR1 SGHKS and CDR2 YYEKEE (reference sequence).

This clone showed up just a few times. V is TRBV11-2 and J is TRBJ2-2; the match to TRBD1 covers 7 bases. Germline CDR1 is SGHAT and CDR2 is FQNNGV. The CDR3 is 16 residues long. V was clipped by 4 bases and J by 0 bases; unmatched bases: 5. The CDR3 DNA reads TGTGCCAGCAGCTGGGAGACAGGGTCGAACACCGGGGAGCTGTTTTTT. Its protein is CASSWETGSNTGELFF.

The chain couples TRBV3-1 (or the pseudogene TRBV3-2) to TRBJ1-6; the D gene is possibly TRBD1 (5 bases). Germline V gene lookup returns CDR1 LGHDT and CDR2 YNNKEL (reference sequence). CDR3 size: 15 residues. The V and J ends lost 1 base and 8 bases respectively, with 12 bases between them. DNA for the CDR3: TGTGCCAGCAGCCAAGGGACAAATGTTGATTCACCCCTCCACTTT. It specifies CASSQGTNVDSPLHF.

The chain carries TRBV7-3 and TRBJ2-5; D is possibly TRBD2 (5 bases). With 1 base removed from V and 4 bases from J, the gap between germline ends came to 10 bases. Germline CDR1 reads SGHTA; CDR2 reads FQGTGA. The CDR3 is 14 amino acids. CDR3 sequence reads: CASSLNGGPETQYF. CDR3 nucleotides: TGTGCCAGCAGCTTAAACGGCGGGCCAGAGACCCAGTACTTC.

The rearrangement links TRBV6-2 or TRBV6-3 to TRBJ2-1, with 8 bases that match TRBD1. Germline CDR1 MNHEY, CDR2 SVGEGT. Trimming cost V 6 bases and J 9 bases; bases outside gene matches: 1. The CDR3 is 11 amino acids. CDR3 region: CASSDRGEQFF. In nucleotides, the CDR3 is TGTGCCAGCAGCGACAGGGGTGAGCAGTTCTTC.

This clone appeared once. This chain uses TRBV27 with TRBJ1-2, with 8 bases that match TRBD1. The CDR3 is 14 residues long. Losses at the gene ends were 2 bases for V and 4 bases for J; bases not matched to a gene: 3. The V gene's germline CDR1 is MNHEY and CDR2 SMNVEV (reference sequence). CDR3 residues: CASSLQGASYGYTF. Written as DNA, the CDR3 is TGTGCCAGCAGTTTACAGGGGGCATCCTATGGCTACACCTTC.

The chain is built from TRBV28 and TRBJ2-5; no clear D gene. The germline CDR1 and CDR2 sequences are MDHEN and SYDVKM. This CDR3 comprises 16 residues. Trimming took off 3 bases at V and 2 bases at J, with 16 bases between the two ends. The CDR3 DNA reads as TGTGCCAGCAGTTTTGGCCGTGGAGCGAGGCAAGAGACCCAGTACTTC. Translated, it gives CASSFGRGARQETQYF.

V is TRBV5-6 and J is TRBJ2-7, with no clear D. Germline values: CDR1 SGHDT, CDR2 YYEEEE. The CDR3 is 15 residues long. V lost 3 bases to trimming and J lost 1 base, with 14 bases between them. The CDR3 DNA follows: TGTGCCAGCAGCTCCTGGCGGATTATATCCTACGAGCAGTACTTC. As protein: CASSSWRIISYEQYF. Variable domain in full (rest from reference TRBV5-6 and TRBJ2-7): DAGVTQSPTHLIKTRGQQVTLRCSPKSGHDTVSWYQQALGQGPQFIFQYYEEEERQRGNFPDRFSGHQFPNYSSELNVNALLLGDSALYLCASSSWRIISYEQYFGPGTRLTVT.

V gene TRBV1 combines with J gene TRBJ1-6. TRBV1 corresponds to a pseudogene. The CDR3 extends over 16 amino acids. CDR3 loop: CTSSSRPGRENSPLHF. CDR3 DNA: TGCACCAGCAGCTCCCGGCCGGGGAGGGAGAATTCACCCCTCCACTTT.

The chain couples TRBV7-3 to TRBJ2-1; maybe TRBD2 (6 bases). The CDR3 has 14 residues. V was shortened by 5 bases and J by 6 bases, with 14 bases between the two germline ends. Germline CDR1 and CDR2: SGHTA and FQGTGA. CDR3 nucleotide sequence: TGTGCCAGCAGCCTCAGCGGGCCTCTCAATGAGCAGTTCTTC. Translated, it gives CASSLSGPLNEQFF.

The chain has TRBV7-2 and TRBJ2-1, with D perhaps TRBD2 (7 bases). Germline V gene sequence: CDR1 SGHTA, CDR2 FQGNSA. This CDR3 spans 15 amino acids. Trimming shortened V by 3 bases and J by 1 base, and 10 bases separated the two germline ends. The CDR3 DNA reads TGTGCCAGCAGCTTTGGGGGGGCGTCCTACAATGAGCAGTTCTTC. It specifies CASSFGGASYNEQFF.

This chain links TRBV19 with TRBJ2-1, with 8 bases lining up with TRBD2. The CDR3 is 15 amino acids. After removal of 6 bases from V and 5 bases from J, the junction contained 9 bases not matched to a gene. Germline CDR1 is LNHDA and CDR2 is SQIVND (reference sequence). CDR3 sequence: CASSPSGRANNEQFF. The CDR3, as DNA: TGTGCCAGTAGCCCTTCCGGGAGGGCGAACAATGAGCAGTTCTTC.

The rearrangement links TRBV14 to TRBJ1-6; the D is unclear. CDR3 length: 15 amino acids. Germline V gene sequence: CDR1 SGHDN, CDR2 FVKESK. With 1 base removed from V and 7 bases from J, the gap between germline ends came to 11 bases. The CDR3 nucleotides read TGTGCCAGCAGCCAAGTCACGGGAGGGAATTCACCCCTCCACTTT. It is translated as CASSQVTGGNSPLHF.

The J gene is TRBJ2-1, the V gene TRBV11-1; 7 nucleotides line up with TRBD2. The CDR3 is 16 residues long. V shed 3 bases and J 1 base; nucleotides not matched to a gene: 6. The germline V gene has CDR1 SGHAT and CDR2 FQDESV (reference sequence). The CDR3 region is CASSFEGGVSYNEQFF. DNA of the CDR3: TGTGCCAGCAGCTTCGAGGGAGGGGTGTCCTACAATGAGCAGTTCTTC.

The chain is built from TRBV11-2 and TRBJ1-3; D may be TRBD1 (5 bases). The CDR3 is made up of 13 amino acids. The germline V and J ends were trimmed by 2 bases and 3 bases, with 5 bases remaining between them. Germline CDR1 SGHAT, CDR2 FQNNGV. DNA of the CDR3: TGTGCCAGCAGCTTACAGGGTGGAAACACCATATATTTT. It codes for CASSLQGGNTIYF.

The V and J genes are TRBV7-9 and TRBJ2-3, with 12 bases that match TRBD1. V was pared by 4 bases and J by 1 base, with 3 bases of the junction left unmatched. Germline lookup yields CDR1 SEHNR and CDR2 FQNEAQ (reference sequence). The CDR3 is 16 residues long. This CDR3 reads CASSYGTGGGTDTQYF. The CDR3 coding sequence is TGTGCCAGCAGCTATGGGACAGGGGGCGGCACAGATACGCAGTATTTT.

The rearrangement links TRBV11-1 to TRBJ1-2, with TRBD1 identical over 9 bases. The ends lost 6 bases at V and 10 bases at J; junction bases unmatched: 6. Germline CDR1 is SGHAT and CDR2 is FQDESV (reference sequence). The CDR3 sequence is 12 residues long. The CDR3 protein is CASSSTGGTYTF. CDR3 coding DNA: TGTGCCAGCAGTTCGACAGGGGGGACCTACACCTTC.

The genes are TRBV19 and TRBJ2-3, with 12 bases aligning to TRBD2. J was trimmed by 3 bases and V by 8 bases; bases with no gene match: 6. The CDR3 contains 15 residues. Germline CDR1 LNHDA, CDR2 SQIVND (reference sequence). The CDR3 DNA follows: TGTGCCAGTGAGGGACTAGCGGGCCCTACAGATACGCAGTATTTT. This encodes CASEGLAGPTDTQYF. Full variable domain (rest looked up from reference TRBV19 and TRBJ2-3): DGGITQSPKYLFRKEGQNVTLSCEQNLNHDAMYWYRQDPGQGLRLIYYSQIVNDFQKGDIAEGYSVSREKKESFPLTVTSAQKNPTAFYLCASEGLAGPTDTQYFGPGTRLTVL.

The rearrangement joins TRBV4-1 to TRBJ2-2; TRBD2 matches 7 bases. J gave up 0 bases and V 0 bases, and 7 bases lay outside the gene matches. CDR3 length: 18 amino acids. The germline CDR1 and CDR2 sequences are MGHRA and YSYEKL. The CDR3 loop reads CASSQEGAGLPNTGELFF. CDR3 sequence (DNA): TGCGCCAGCAGCCAAGAAGGGGCGGGACTACCGAACACCGGGGAGCTGTTTTTT.

The V gene is TRBV7-3, the J gene TRBJ2-2; 13 bases agree with TRBD2. Per germline, CDR1 SGHTA and CDR2 FQGTGA. CDR3 length: 20 residues. The J segment lost 0 bases and the V segment lost 2 bases, leaving 9 bases of the junction unmatched. CDR3 nucleotides: TGTGCCAGCAGCTTAGCACGACTAGCGGGGGGACAAACGAACACCGGGGAGCTGTTTTTT. Translation: CASSLARLAGGQTNTGELFF.